The TCR beta chain under discussion was sequenced for a study of T cell responses to AZD1222 COVID-19 vaccine. Whole-study results and caveats: Mapped onto spike, vaccine-associated CD4 TCRs spanned it and were dominant at 160-218 and 743-854. Seropositive at baseline were only a handful of AZD1222 recipients. Females made up more of the donors, who were largely white British, and clonal diversity may have come out too low.

Repertoires were generated with immunoSEQ multiplex PCR, while TCRdb's copy carries only in-frame clones and drops some. The sample contains 85,000 to 120,000 clones, almost 85% of which appear only once. In the case of this clone: Its antigen is not known.

Sequenced here: peripheral blood, sampled on day 0 of AZD1222 vaccination. The origin of this receptor is an adult in good health.

CDR3 nucleotide sequence: TGTGCCAGCAGTGAAACCACGTTCGGAGGCGGGGAGCTGTTTTTT. It specifies CASSETTFGGGELFF. The rearrangement joins TRBV2 to TRBJ2-2; a possible D gene is TRBD2 (5 bases). This CDR3 is 15 amino acids long. Germline lookup yields CDR1 SNHLY and CDR2 FYNNEI. Trimming cost V 2 bases and J 7 bases, with 14 bases left between them.